This entry concerns a single T cell receptor beta chain. Its cognate antigen is unknown. A second PCR, run for roughly 7 to 12 cycles, used a sample-barcoded 5' primer plus a J-beta primer mix. One entry per CDR3 protein results from TCRdb running MiXCR on the 5' RACE reads. Of a few hundred thousand distinct CDR3 sequences listed, more than 45% were seen once; the top ten hold under 60%. Russia was home to the donors, healthy Caucasian individuals aged about 6 to 90. CDR3 length equals 14 residues. V lost 7 bases and J lost 6, with 18 bases in between. Per germline, CDR1 MDHEN and CDR2 SYDVKM. The data originate from a study of blood T cells in healthy people across ages. About the research overall: There was about one barcoded beta molecule captured by template switching per two T cells.

General study results and limits: Naive CD4+ cells and diversity were both higher in long-lived donors than in aged donors. Roughly linear declines in TCR beta diversity per million T cells occurred with age.

Sequencing used blood. The sequence was obtained from a man aged 60 to 69 in good health. The V gene is TRBV28, the J gene TRBJ1-1, with TRBD1 as a possible D gene (6 bases). Here the CDR3 reads CASISHGGGAEAFF. Written as DNA, the CDR3 is TGTGCCAGCATTTCTCACGGGGGGGGCGCTGAAGCTTTCTTT.